The 25 T cell receptor beta chains given below trace back to one sample, sequenced in a study of blood T cell repertoires in COVID-19. Libraries were prepared by immunoSEQ multiplex PCR; TCRdb keeps only in-frame clonotypes and omits some of them. The sample holds about 270,000 clones, around nine tenths seen once. The sequenced material came from PBMCs or T cells enriched from blood (not recorded which). All receptors derive from a woman between 18 and 29 years old who had recovered from COVID-19.

The rearrangement links TRBV29-1 to TRBJ2-2; 13 bases fit TRBD2. The CDR3 loop spans 15 amino acids. The germline V gene encodes CDR1 SQVTM and CDR2 ANQGSEA. Trimming removed 4 bases from V and 3 bases from J; junction bases left unmatched: 2. The CDR3, as DNA: TGCAGCGTTGGGGGACTAGCGGGGCACACCGGGGAGCTGTTTTTT. Amino acid sequence: CSVGGLAGHTGELFF.

V gene TRBV19 combines with J gene TRBJ1-5; maybe TRBD1 (5 bases). CDR3 length: 15 residues. Trimming took 10 bases from V and 0 from J, leaving 16 bases between them. Germline V CDR1 and CDR2: LNHDA, SQIVND (reference sequence). CDR3: CATQTARNSNQPQHF. CDR3 DNA sequence: TGTGCCACTCAGACAGCCCGAAATAGCAATCAGCCCCAGCATTTT.

V usage is TRBV27 and J usage is TRBJ2-1; 10 nucleotides line up with TRBD2. The CDR3 has 14 residues. After removal of 4 bases from V and 8 bases from J, the junction contained 5 bases not matched to a gene. In germline, CDR1 is MNHEY, CDR2 SMNVEV (reference sequence). The CDR3: CASSSLAGEDEQFF. CDR3 nucleotide sequence: TGTGCCAGCAGTTCCCTAGCGGGAGAGGATGAGCAGTTCTTC.

CDR3 nucleotide sequence: TGTGCCAGCAGTCTCGGACTAACCACAGATACGCAGTATTTT. The encoded protein is CASSLGLTTDTQYF. The V and J genes are TRBV27 and TRBJ2-3, with D tentatively TRBD2 (6 bases). This CDR3 comprises 14 residues. Deletions cut 5 bases from V and 2 bases from J, with 11 bases between. The germline V gene encodes CDR1 MNHEY and CDR2 SMNVEV (reference sequence).

V gene TRBV4-1 combines with J gene TRBJ2-7, with a weak D call TRBD1 (5 bases). The V and J ends lost 1 base and 7 bases respectively, with 11 bases between them. This CDR3 region has 13 residues. Germline assignment: CDR1 MGHRA and CDR2 YSYEKL. CDR3 DNA: TGCGCCAGCAGCCAAGCCTCGAACAGGGAGCAGTACTTC. Its translation is CASSQASNREQYF.

The chain is built from TRBV9 and TRBJ1-3; perhaps TRBD1 as D (5 bases). Germline values: CDR1 SGDLS, CDR2 YYNGEE. The CDR3 length is 14 residues. V was cut by 6 bases and J by 4 bases, with 14 bases left in between. The CDR3 sequence is CASTGGRKGNTIYF. DNA of the CDR3: TGTGCCAGCACCGGGGGGAGAAAAGGAAACACCATATATTTT.

The chain is built from TRBV27 and TRBJ2-7; 10 bases match TRBD2. Germline-derived CDR1 and CDR2 are MNHEY and SMNVEV (reference sequence). V was pared by 4 bases and J by 9 bases, with 15 bases of the junction left unmatched. The CDR3 loop spans 16 amino acids. The CDR3 DNA reads as TGTGCCAGCAGTTCTCCCCAGCGGGAGGGCCGATCCGGGCAGTACTTC. Protein product: CASSSPQREGRSGQYF.

The chain uses TRBV12-1 and TRBJ1-3; the table's D call of TRBD1 was not tested on the DNA. TRBV12-1 is noted as a pseudogene. CDR3 length: 18 amino acids. CDR3 protein: CASSSKIPFTGVRNTIYF. The CDR3 DNA reads TGTGCCAGCAGCTCTAAGATCCCATTCACAGGGGTTCGGAACACCATATATTTT.

The rearrangement joins TRBV6-5 to TRBJ1-1, with unresolved D. The V gene lost 10 bases and the J gene lost 4 bases, with 10 bases spanning the gap. CDR3 length equals 11 residues. Germline CDR1 and CDR2: MNHEY and SVGAGI. CDR3 DNA sequence: TGTGCCACCCTGCGGGGCACTGAAGCTTTCTTT. Amino acids: CATLRGTEAFF.

The chain links TRBV7-9 to TRBJ1-4; tentatively, D is TRBD1 (6 bases). The CDR3 runs to 15 residues. Germline assignment: CDR1 SEHNR and CDR2 FQNEAQ (reference sequence). Trimming cost V 4 bases and J 5 bases, with 14 bases left between them. In nucleotides, the CDR3 is TGTGCCAGCAGCTGGGTACAGGGTGTGAATGAAAAACTGTTTTTT. As protein: CASSWVQGVNEKLFF.

CDR3 residues: CASSAEMGHLSYNEQFF. DNA of the CDR3: TGTGCCAGCAGCGCCGAAATGGGGCATCTCTCCTACAATGAGCAGTTCTTC. V usage is TRBV9 and J usage is TRBJ2-1, with D tentatively TRBD1 (5 bases). CDR3 length equals 17 residues. The germline V gene has CDR1 SGDLS and CDR2 YYNGEE. Trimming shortened V by 3 bases and J by 0 bases, and 16 bases separated the two germline ends.

The chain carries TRBV11-3 and TRBJ2-3; 7 bases fit TRBD1. The CDR3 extends over 15 amino acids. V lost 1 base, J lost 2 bases, and 3 bases stayed unmatched. The germline V gene has CDR1 SGHNT and CDR2 YENEEA. Written as DNA, the CDR3 is TGTGCCAGCAGCTTAGTTGGGACAGCCACAGATACGCAGTATTTT. Translating it yields CASSLVGTATDTQYF.

This sequence joins TRBV12-3 or TRBV12-4 and TRBJ2-2, with D possibly TRBD1 on 5 matching bases. The CDR3 length is 13 residues. V dropped 5 bases and J dropped 6 bases, with 10 bases sitting between them. This CDR3 reads CASSIQAPGELFF. CDR3 nucleotides: TGTGCCAGCAGTATACAGGCCCCCGGGGAGCTGTTTTTT.

This chain joins TRBV3-1 (or the pseudogene TRBV3-2) and TRBJ2-2; the match to TRBD2 covers 7 bases. This CDR3 is 17 amino acids long. CDR1 LGHDT and CDR2 YNNKEL come from the germline V gene (reference sequence). V shed 0 bases and J 1 base; nucleotides not matched to a gene: 5. The CDR3 DNA is TGTGCCAGCAGCCAAGATTCCAGCGGGATGAACACCGGGGAGCTGTTTTTT. Translation gives CASSQDSSGMNTGELFF.

This clone was recorded a few times. The chain carries TRBV10-1 and TRBJ1-1; a possible D gene is TRBD1 (5 bases). With 5 bases removed from V and 7 bases from J, the gap between germline ends came to 14 bases. This CDR3 is built from 13 residues. Germline CDR1 WNHNN, CDR2 SYGVQD (reference sequence). The CDR3: CASSLQVEDEAFF. For the CDR3, the DNA is TGCGCCAGCAGTTTACAGGTCGAGGATGAAGCTTTCTTT.

V and J are TRBV27 and TRBJ2-7, with 7 positions matching TRBD1. Germline V gene lookup returns CDR1 MNHEY and CDR2 SMNVEV (reference sequence). The CDR3 length is 16 residues. The trim removed 7 bases at V and 0 bases at J, leaving 12 bases unmatched. The CDR3 nucleotides read TGTGCCAGCACTAGATTAGACGGGACAGACTCCTACGAGCAGTACTTC. This codes for CASTRLDGTDSYEQYF.

V and J are TRBV18 and TRBJ2-2; D remains unclear. V was cut by 1 base and J by 0 bases, with 6 bases left in between. The CDR3 extends over 15 amino acids. The germline CDR1 and CDR2 sequences are KGHSH and LQKENI. CDR3: CASSPLVANTGELFF. The CDR3 DNA reads as TGTGCCAGCTCACCACTAGTGGCGAACACCGGGGAGCTGTTTTTT.

V and J are TRBV4-3 and TRBJ2-1; TRBD2 matches at 8 bases. The CDR3 covers 15 residues. Unmatched junction bases numbered 5, after V lost 3 bases and J lost 4 bases. CDR1 and CDR2 (germline): LGHNA, YSLEER. CDR3 sequence reads: CASSQSGGGYNEQFF. The CDR3 coding sequence is TGCGCCAGCAGCCAGTCCGGCGGGGGGTACAATGAGCAGTTCTTC.

The V gene is TRBV28, the J gene TRBJ1-5; D perhaps matches TRBD1 (5 bases). CDR1 and CDR2 (germline): MDHEN, SYDVKM. The V end was cut by 1 base, the J end by 2 bases, with 12 bases between. This CDR3 comprises 16 residues. CDR3 sequence: CASSLYPGSGNQPQHF. The CDR3 bases are TGTGCCAGCAGTTTATATCCAGGGTCGGGCAATCAGCCCCAGCATTTT.

In this sample, this clone turned up once. The chain joins TRBV6-1 to TRBJ1-2, with 8 nucleotides matching TRBD1. The CDR3 is made up of 16 amino acids. Germline-derived CDR1 and CDR2 are MNHNS and SASEGT. The ends lost 2 bases at V and 6 bases at J; junction bases unmatched: 11. CDR3 DNA: TGTGCCAGCAGTGAAAGTCCAGGGGGCGTCTGGGATGGCTACACCTTC. Protein sequence: CASSESPGGVWDGYTF.

The V call is TRBV12-3 or TRBV12-4, the J call TRBJ1-1; no clear D gene. The CDR3 extends over 10 amino acids. Trimming shortened V by 11 bases and J by 11 bases, and 15 bases separated the two germline ends. This chain's CDR3 is CASLRVLAFF. CDR3 bases: TGTGCCTCACTGAGGGTCTTGGCTTTCTTT.

This clone was seen many times. The V call is TRBV3-1 (or the pseudogene TRBV3-2), the J call TRBJ2-3; 11 nucleotides agree with TRBD2. The J segment lost 1 base and the V segment lost 1 base, leaving 16 bases of the junction unmatched. CDR1 and CDR2 from the germline V gene are LGHDT and YNNKEL (reference sequence). There are 21 residues in the CDR3. The CDR3 DNA sequence: TGTGCCAGCAGCCAAGCGGGGCTAGCGGGGGGCGAGGGGATTGGCACAGATACGCAGTATTTT. Residues: CASSQAGLAGGEGIGTDTQYF.

The rearrangement links TRBV3-1 (or the pseudogene TRBV3-2) to TRBJ1-4; TRBD1 matches 9 bases. The V and J ends lost 4 bases and 6 bases, in that order; junction bases with no gene match: 0. Per the germline V gene, CDR1 is LGHDT and CDR2 is YNNKEL (reference sequence). CDR3 size: 13 residues. CDR3 DNA sequence: TGTGCCAGCAGCCGGGACAGGGATGAAAAACTGTTTTTT. This sequence encodes CASSRDRDEKLFF.

This chain connects TRBV9 to TRBJ1-2; 8 bases agree with TRBD1. The CDR3 has 15 amino acids. Per germline, CDR1 SGDLS and CDR2 YYNGEE. Unmatched junction bases numbered 10, after V lost 2 bases and J lost 7 bases. This CDR3 is CASSVPPAGGFGYTF. In nucleotides, the CDR3 is TGTGCCAGCAGCGTCCCCCCGGCAGGGGGCTTTGGCTACACCTTC.

The chain employs TRBV9 and TRBJ2-5, with 7 bases aligning to TRBD2. Looked up from germline, CDR1 is SGDLS and CDR2 is YYNGEE. Trimming at V came to 7 bases and at J to 2 bases, leaving 8 bases not matched to a gene. The CDR3 covers 14 residues. The CDR3 sequence: CASDHGGEQETQYF. For the CDR3, the DNA is TGTGCCAGCGATCATGGGGGGGAACAAGAGACCCAGTACTTC.